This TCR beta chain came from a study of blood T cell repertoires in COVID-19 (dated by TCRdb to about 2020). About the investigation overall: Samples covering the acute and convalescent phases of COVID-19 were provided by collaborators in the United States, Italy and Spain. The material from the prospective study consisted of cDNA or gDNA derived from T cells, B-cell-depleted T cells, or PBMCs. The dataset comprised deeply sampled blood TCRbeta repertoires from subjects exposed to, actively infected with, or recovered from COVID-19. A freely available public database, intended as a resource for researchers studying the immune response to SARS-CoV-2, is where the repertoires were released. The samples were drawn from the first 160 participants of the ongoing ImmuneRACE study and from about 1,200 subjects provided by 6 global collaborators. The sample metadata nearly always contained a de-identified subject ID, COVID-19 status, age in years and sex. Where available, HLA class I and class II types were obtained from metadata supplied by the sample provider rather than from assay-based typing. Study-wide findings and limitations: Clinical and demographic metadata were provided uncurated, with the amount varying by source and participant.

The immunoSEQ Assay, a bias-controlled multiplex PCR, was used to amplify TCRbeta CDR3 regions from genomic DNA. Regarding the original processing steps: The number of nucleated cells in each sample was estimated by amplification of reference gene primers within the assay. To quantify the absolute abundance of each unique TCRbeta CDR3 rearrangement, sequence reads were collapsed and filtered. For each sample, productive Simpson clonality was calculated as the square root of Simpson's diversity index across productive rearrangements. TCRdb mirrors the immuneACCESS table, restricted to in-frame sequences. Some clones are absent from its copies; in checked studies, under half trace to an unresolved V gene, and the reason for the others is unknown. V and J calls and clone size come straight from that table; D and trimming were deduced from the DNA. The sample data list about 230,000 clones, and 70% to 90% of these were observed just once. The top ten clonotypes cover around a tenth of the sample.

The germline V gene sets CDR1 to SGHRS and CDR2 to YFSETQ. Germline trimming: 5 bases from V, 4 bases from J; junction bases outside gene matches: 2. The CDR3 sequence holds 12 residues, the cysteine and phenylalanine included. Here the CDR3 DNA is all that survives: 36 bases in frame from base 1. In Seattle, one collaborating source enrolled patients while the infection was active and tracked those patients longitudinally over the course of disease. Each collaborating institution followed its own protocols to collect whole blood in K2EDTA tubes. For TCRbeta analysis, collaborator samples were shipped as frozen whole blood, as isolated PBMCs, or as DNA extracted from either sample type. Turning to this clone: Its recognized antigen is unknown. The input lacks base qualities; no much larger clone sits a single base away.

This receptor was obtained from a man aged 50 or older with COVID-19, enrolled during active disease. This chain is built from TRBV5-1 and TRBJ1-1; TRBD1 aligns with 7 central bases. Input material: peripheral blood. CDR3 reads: CASSTGVTEAFF. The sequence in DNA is TGCGCCAGCAGTACAGGGGTCACTGAAGCTTTCTTT.